The clone carrying this T cell receptor beta chain was found a few times. Other DNA sequences in this specimen translate into the identical CDR3. The CDR3 is 14 residues long. Germline values: CDR1 SGHAT, CDR2 FQNNGV. With V trimmed by 5 bases and J by 2 bases, 4 bases remained unmatched. The data were taken from a study of blood T cell repertoires in COVID-19. Study overall: Spain, Italy and the United States supplied samples that represented acute and convalescent COVID-19. PBMCs, B-cell-depleted T cells, or T cells provided the cDNA or gDNA that made up the material.

Those enrolled in Seattle joined during active infection and were followed longitudinally afterward. In the source study's methods: Reference gene primer amplification in the assay estimated nucleated cell counts. Sequencing used immunoSEQ multiplex PCR; TCRdb keeps in-frame clones, though not all of them. V and J calls and clone size follow that table, whereas D and trimming were derived from the DNA. The table lists about 370,000 clones, 70% to 90% of them singletons. The origin of this receptor is a woman in her 30s with COVID-19, enrolled during active disease. V gene TRBV11-2 combines with J gene TRBJ2-5, with 8 bases that match TRBD1. Sequencing was carried out using peripheral blood. Written as DNA, the CDR3 is TGTGCCAGCAGCCCAACAGGGGGTCAAGAGACCCAGTACTTC. The encoded protein is CASSPTGGQETQYF.